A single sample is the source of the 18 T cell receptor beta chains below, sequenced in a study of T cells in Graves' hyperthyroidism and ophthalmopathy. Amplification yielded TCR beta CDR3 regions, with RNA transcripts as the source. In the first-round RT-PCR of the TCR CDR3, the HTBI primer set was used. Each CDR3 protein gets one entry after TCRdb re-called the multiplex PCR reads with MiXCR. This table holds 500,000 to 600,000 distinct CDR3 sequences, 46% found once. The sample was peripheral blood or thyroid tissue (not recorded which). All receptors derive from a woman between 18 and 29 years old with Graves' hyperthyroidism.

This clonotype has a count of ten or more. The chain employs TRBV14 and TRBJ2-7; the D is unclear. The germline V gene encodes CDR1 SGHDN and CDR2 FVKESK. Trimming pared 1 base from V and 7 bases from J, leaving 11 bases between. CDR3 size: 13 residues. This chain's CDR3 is CASSQGTSGEQYF. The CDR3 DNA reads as TGTGCCAGCAGCCAAGGAACGTCCGGGGAGCAGTACTTC.

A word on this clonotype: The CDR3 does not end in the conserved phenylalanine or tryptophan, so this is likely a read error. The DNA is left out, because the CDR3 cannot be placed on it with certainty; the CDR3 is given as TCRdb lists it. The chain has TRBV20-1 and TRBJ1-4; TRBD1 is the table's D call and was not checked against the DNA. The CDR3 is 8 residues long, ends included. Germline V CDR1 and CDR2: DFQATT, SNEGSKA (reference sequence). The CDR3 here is CSAIQGSY.

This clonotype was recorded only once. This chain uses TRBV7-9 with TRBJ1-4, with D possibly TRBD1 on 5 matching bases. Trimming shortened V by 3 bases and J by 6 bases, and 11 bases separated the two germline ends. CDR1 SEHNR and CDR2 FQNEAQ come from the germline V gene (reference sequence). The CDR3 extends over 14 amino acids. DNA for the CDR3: TGTGCCAGCAGCTTTTGGGGGGTCGATGAAAAACTGTTTTTT. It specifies CASSFWGVDEKLFF.

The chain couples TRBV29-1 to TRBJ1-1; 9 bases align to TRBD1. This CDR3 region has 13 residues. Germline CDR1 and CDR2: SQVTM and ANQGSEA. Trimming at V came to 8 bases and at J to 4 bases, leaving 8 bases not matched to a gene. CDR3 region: CSRGTGSTTEAFF. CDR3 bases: TGCAGCCGCGGGACAGGGTCGACCACTGAAGCTTTCTTT.

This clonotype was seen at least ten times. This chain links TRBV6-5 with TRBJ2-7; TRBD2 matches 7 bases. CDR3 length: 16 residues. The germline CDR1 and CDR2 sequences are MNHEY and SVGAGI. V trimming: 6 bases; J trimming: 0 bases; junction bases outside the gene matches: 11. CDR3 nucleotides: TGTGCCAGCAGGGCCCGGGGAGGGGTGAGCTCCTACGAGCAGTACTTC. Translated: CASRARGGVSSYEQYF.

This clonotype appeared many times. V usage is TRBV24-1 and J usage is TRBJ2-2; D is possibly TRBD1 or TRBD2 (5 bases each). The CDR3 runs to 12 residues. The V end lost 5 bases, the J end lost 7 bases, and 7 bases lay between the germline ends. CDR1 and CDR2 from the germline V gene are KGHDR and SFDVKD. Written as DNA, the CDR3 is TGTGCCACCAGTGGGGGGTTCGGGGAGCTGTTTTTT. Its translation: CATSGGFGELFF.

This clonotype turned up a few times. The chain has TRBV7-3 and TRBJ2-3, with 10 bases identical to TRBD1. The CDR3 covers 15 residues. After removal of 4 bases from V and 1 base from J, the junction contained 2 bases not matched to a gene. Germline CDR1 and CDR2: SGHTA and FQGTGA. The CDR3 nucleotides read TGTGCCAGCAGCTCGGGACAGGGGCGCACAGATACGCAGTATTTT. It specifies CASSSGQGRTDTQYF. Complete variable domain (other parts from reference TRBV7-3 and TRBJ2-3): GAGVSQTPSNKVTEKGKYVELRCDPISGHTALYWYRQSLGQGPEFLIYFQGTGAADDSGLPNDRFFAVRPEGSVSTLKIQRTERGDSAVYLCASSSGQGRTDTQYFGPGTRLTVL.

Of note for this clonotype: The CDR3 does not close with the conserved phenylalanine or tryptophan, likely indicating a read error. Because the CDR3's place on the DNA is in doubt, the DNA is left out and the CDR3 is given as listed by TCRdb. CDR3 sequence reads: CASSPMYV. The chain couples TRBV7-8 to TRBJ1-6. CDR1 is SGHVS, CDR2 FQNEAQ, per germline. The CDR3 region is 8 residues in length, termini included.

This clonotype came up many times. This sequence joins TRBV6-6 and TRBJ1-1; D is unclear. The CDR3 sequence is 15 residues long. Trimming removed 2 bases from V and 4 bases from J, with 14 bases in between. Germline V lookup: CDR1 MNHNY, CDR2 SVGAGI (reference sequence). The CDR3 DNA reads TGTGCCAGCAGTTACGACTGGGGTGTGGGCACTGAAGCTTTCTTT. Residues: CASSYDWGVGTEAFF.

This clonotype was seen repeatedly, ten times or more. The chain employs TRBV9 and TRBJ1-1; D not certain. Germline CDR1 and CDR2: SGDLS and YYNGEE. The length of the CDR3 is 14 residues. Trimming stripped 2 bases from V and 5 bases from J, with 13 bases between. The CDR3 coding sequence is TGTGCCAGCAGCGTCGAGGTGGCGGGAACTGAAGCTTTCTTT. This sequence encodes CASSVEVAGTEAFF.

This CDR3 is CASRRGRDTNEQFF. Here the CDR3 DNA reads TGTGCCAGCAGGCGGGGGAGGGACACCAATGAGCAGTTCTTC. The V gene is TRBV2, the J gene TRBJ2-1; maybe TRBD2 (7 bases). The CDR3 has 14 amino acids. Germline-derived CDR1 and CDR2 are SNHLY and FYNNEI. The V and J ends lost 6 bases and 6 bases respectively, with 15 bases between them.

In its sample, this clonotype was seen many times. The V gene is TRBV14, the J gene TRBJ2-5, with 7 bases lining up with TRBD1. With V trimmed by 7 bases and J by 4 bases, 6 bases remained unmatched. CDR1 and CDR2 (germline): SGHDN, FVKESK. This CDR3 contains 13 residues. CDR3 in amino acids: CASNVNRGETQYF. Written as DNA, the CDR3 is TGTGCCAGCAACGTAAACAGGGGAGAGACCCAGTACTTC.

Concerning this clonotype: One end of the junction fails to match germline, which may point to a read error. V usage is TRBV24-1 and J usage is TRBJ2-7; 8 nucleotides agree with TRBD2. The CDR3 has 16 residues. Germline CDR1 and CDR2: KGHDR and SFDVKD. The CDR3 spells CATTDSVAGYMDEQYF. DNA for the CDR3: TGTGCCACCACTGATTCGGTAGCGGGATACATGGACGAACAGTACTTC.

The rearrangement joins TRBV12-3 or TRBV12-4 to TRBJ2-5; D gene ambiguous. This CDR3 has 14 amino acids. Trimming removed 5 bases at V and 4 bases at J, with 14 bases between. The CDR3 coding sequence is TGTGCCAGCAGTGGAGATACTCGAGGAGAGACCCAGTACTTC. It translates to CASSGDTRGETQYF.

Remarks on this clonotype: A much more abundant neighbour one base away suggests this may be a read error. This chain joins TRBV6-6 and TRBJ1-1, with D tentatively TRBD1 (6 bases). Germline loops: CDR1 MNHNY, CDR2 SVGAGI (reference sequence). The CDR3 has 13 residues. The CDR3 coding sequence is TGTGCCGGCAGTTGGGACATCGCGGCTGAAGCTTTCTTT. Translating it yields CAGSWDIAAEAFF.

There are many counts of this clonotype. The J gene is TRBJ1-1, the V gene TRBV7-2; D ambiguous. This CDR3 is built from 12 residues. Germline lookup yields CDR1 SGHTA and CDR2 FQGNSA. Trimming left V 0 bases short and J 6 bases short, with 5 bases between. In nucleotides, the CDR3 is TGTGCCAGCAGCTTAGCGGCAGCTGAAGCTTTCTTT. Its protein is CASSLAAAEAFF.

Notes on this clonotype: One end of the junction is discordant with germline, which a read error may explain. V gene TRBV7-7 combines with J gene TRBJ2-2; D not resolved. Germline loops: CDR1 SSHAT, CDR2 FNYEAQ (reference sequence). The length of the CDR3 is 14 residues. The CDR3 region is CASSPGPLKGELFF. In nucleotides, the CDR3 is TGTGCTAGCAGCCCCGGACCCCTAAAGGGGGAGCTGTTTTTT.

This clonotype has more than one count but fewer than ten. The CDR3 DNA reads TGTGCCAGCAGCGTCCTGACTTTC. It codes for CASSVLTF. The chain is built from TRBV7-2 and TRBJ2-6; D is uncertain. The germline CDR1 and CDR2 sequences are SGHTA and FQGNSA. V was cut by 5 bases and J by 13 bases, with 0 bases left in between. The CDR3 sequence is 8 residues long.